The rows below give T cell receptor beta chains drawn from one sample of a study of blood T cell repertoires in COVID-19. Measured with immunoSEQ multiplex PCR; TCRdb has only the in-frame clones, and not every one. The sample has about 25,000 clones, approximately 83% seen once; the top ten hold roughly 22%. The material sequenced was peripheral blood. These receptors were taken from a human donor in a cohort sampled during active COVID-19. The CDR3 runs from the conserved cysteine through the conserved F or W. The D gene is left open where the match is weak. For some rows the clone size is stated as once, few or many, or as a class when expanded; others skip it.

clone_size	d_call	v_call	j_call	cdr3_aa	cdr3_nt
-	-	TRBV7-2	TRBJ2-6	CASSSSAPWGANVLTF	TGTGCCAGCAGCTCAAGCGCGCCGTGGGGGGCCAACGTCCTGACTTTC
-	-	TRBV28	TRBJ1-5	CASSFRQYSNQPQHF	TGTGCCAGCAGTTTCAGACAGTATAGCAATCAGCCCCAGCATTTT
-	TRBD1	TRBV4-1	TRBJ1-1	CASTRTGSETEAFF	TGCGCCAGCACCCGGACAGGGTCGGAGACTGAAGCTTTCTTT
-	TRBD1	TRBV7-9	TRBJ1-2	CASSLSGGAYGYTF	TGTGCCAGCAGCTTATCAGGGGGCGCGTATGGCTACACCTTC
-	TRBD1	TRBV6-6	TRBJ1-2	CASSLDRVKGYTF	TGTGCCAGCAGTTTGGACAGGGTAAAGGGCTACACCTTC
-	TRBD2	TRBV24-1	TRBJ2-5	CATSKTVGGQETQYF	TGTGCCACCAGTAAAACGGTGGGGGGGCAAGAGACCCAGTACTTC
-	TRBD1	TRBV30	TRBJ1-2	CAWKQGFFYGYTF	TGTGCCTGGAAACAGGGGTTCTTCTATGGCTACACCTTC
-	-	TRBV30	TRBJ1-1	CAWSVGHKAFF	TGTGCCTGGAGTGTAGGACACAAAGCTTTCTTT
-	TRBD2	TRBV4-2	TRBJ2-7	CASIQEGPGLAGVLGGPDEQYF	TGTGCCAGCATCCAAGAAGGTCCGGGACTAGCGGGAGTGTTGGGGGGTCCGGACGAGCAGTACTTC
few	-	TRBV5-1	TRBJ2-3	CASSPPEGQADTQYF	TGCGCCAGCAGCCCGCCGGAGGGCCAGGCAGATACGCAGTATTTT
-	-	TRBV12-3/TRBV12-4	TRBJ2-5	CASSYTGRETQYF	TGTGCCAGCAGTTACACGGGGAGAGAGACCCAGTACTTC
-	TRBD1	TRBV4-3	TRBJ1-6	CASSSGDRGNSPLHF	TGCGCCAGCAGCTCGGGGGACAGGGGTAACTCACCCCTCCACTTT
-	TRBD2	TRBV3-1/TRBV3-2	TRBJ2-3	CASSQEGLASDTQYF	TGTGCCAGCAGCCAAGAGGGACTAGCCTCAGATACGCAGTATTTT
-	-	TRBV4-2	TRBJ2-3	CASSQPLIGGGTRTDTQYF	TGTGCCAGCAGCCAACCGCTAATAGGTGGCGGTACTCGCACAGATACGCAGTATTTT
once	TRBD2	TRBV7-3	TRBJ2-1	CASLLAALFHGNEQFF	TGTGCCAGCCTTCTAGCGGCCTTATTTCACGGCAATGAGCAGTTCTTC
-	-	TRBV19	TRBJ1-5	CASSIGVNQPQHF	TGTGCCAGTAGTATTGGAGTTAATCAGCCCCAGCATTTT
-	-	TRBV4-1	TRBJ1-2	CASSQGREYGYTF	TGCGCCAGCAGCCAAGGGAGGGAATATGGCTACACCTTC
-	-	TRBV5-1	TRBJ1-2	CASRQGFYGYTF	TGCGCCAGCAGACAGGGTTTCTATGGCTACACCTTC
-	TRBD1	TRBV6-5	TRBJ2-3	CASATGTGTDTQYF	TGTGCCAGCGCGACCGGGACAGGGACTGATACGCAGTATTTT
few	TRBD1	TRBV5-6	TRBJ1-1	CASSSPGGFAEAFF	TGTGCCAGCAGCTCGCCAGGGGGCTTCGCTGAAGCTTTCTTT
-	TRBD1	TRBV3-1/TRBV3-2	TRBJ2-1	CASSYNRGYEQFF	TGTGCCAGCAGTTACAACAGGGGCTATGAGCAGTTCTTC
-	-	TRBV5-8	TRBJ2-7	CASSLEGYEQYF	TGTGCCAGCAGCTTGGAGGGGTACGAGCAGTACTTC
-	TRBD1	TRBV2	TRBJ1-1	CASRGIRGRTEAFF	TGTGCCAGCAGGGGGATAAGGGGGCGCACTGAAGCTTTCTTT
-	-	TRBV2	TRBJ2-1	CASSDWQGSSYNEQFF	TGTGCCAGCAGTGACTGGCAGGGGAGCTCCTACAATGAGCAGTTCTTC
-	-	TRBV3-1/TRBV3-2	TRBJ2-1	CASSLNPGLVQFF	TGTGCCAGCAGCCTCAATCCGGGACTTGTGCAGTTCTTC
-	TRBD2	TRBV9	TRBJ2-5	CASSVGASGGAETQYF	TGTGCCAGCAGCGTAGGTGCTAGCGGGGGGGCGGAGACCCAGTACTTC
-	-	TRBV7-6	TRBJ2-6	CASSPPIPGANVLTF	TGTGCCAGCAGCCCTCCTATCCCTGGGGCCAACGTCCTGACTTTC
-	-	TRBV23-1	TRBJ2-2	CASTQGAFWEDTGELFF	TGCGCCAGCACCCAAGGTGCGTTCTGGGAGGACACCGGGGAGCTGTTTTTT
-	TRBD2	TRBV7-3	TRBJ2-2	CASSARTSGAGELFF	TGTGCCAGCAGCGCAAGGACTAGCGGGGCCGGGGAGCTGTTTTTT
-	TRBD2	TRBV11-2	TRBJ2-5	CASSLSGGETQYF	TGTGCCAGCAGCTTAAGCGGGGGAGAGACCCAGTACTTC
once	-	TRBV5-1	TRBJ2-1	CASSPERGYNEQFF	TGCGCCAGCAGCCCGGAGCGAGGTTACAATGAGCAGTTCTTC
-	-	TRBV11-2	TRBJ2-7	CASSLDLYEQYF	TGTGCCAGCAGCTTAGATCTCTACGAGCAGTACTTC
-	-	TRBV21-1	TRBJ1-2	CASSKARTGVRNYGYTF	TGTGCCAGCAGCAAAGCAAGGACAGGGGTAAGGAACTATGGCTACACCTTC
-	TRBD1	TRBV29-1	TRBJ2-7	CSVRFRDRETYEQYF	TGCAGCGTTAGGTTCCGGGACAGGGAAACCTACGAGCAGTACTTC
once	-	TRBV2	TRBJ2-7	CASSNPKGGTYEQYF	TGTGCCAGCAGCAATCCCAAAGGGGGAACCTACGAGCAGTACTTC
-	-	TRBV4-1	TRBJ1-5	CASSQDRAGGGPQHF	TGCGCCAGCAGCCAAGATCGGGCAGGAGGAGGGCCCCAGCATTTT
-	-	TRBV6-6	TRBJ1-4	CASRLSRGEKLFF	TGTGCCAGCAGACTCTCCAGGGGTGAAAAACTGTTTTTT
-	TRBD1	TRBV12-5	TRBJ1-2	CASGLRFGRDRETNYGYTF	TGTGCTAGTGGTTTGCGTTTCGGAAGGGACAGGGAAACTAACTATGGCTACACCTTC
-	TRBD1	TRBV6-6	TRBJ2-7	CASSYIAGQGVYEQYF	TGTGCCAGCAGTTACATCGCGGGACAGGGGGTCTACGAGCAGTACTTC
-	-	TRBV20-1	TRBJ1-2	CSASGTPETGYTF	TGCAGTGCTAGTGGGACACCCGAGACTGGCTACACCTTC
-	TRBD1	TRBV4-3	TRBJ1-3	CASSGDRASGNTIYF	TGCGCCAGCAGCGGGGACAGAGCATCTGGAAACACCATATATTTT
-	-	TRBV27	TRBJ2-3	CASRRQPGANTQYF	TGTGCCAGCAGAAGGCAGCCGGGTGCAAATACGCAGTATTTT
once	-	TRBV4-3	TRBJ2-7	CASSWGGGEQYF	TGCGCCAGCAGCTGGGGGGGCGGCGAGCAGTACTTC
-	TRBD1	TRBV27	TRBJ1-5	CASSPGGSSQPQHF	TGTGCCAGCAGTCCAGGGGGCTCCAGTCAGCCCCAGCATTTT
-	-	TRBV2	TRBJ1-5	CASSVGAGQPQHF	TGTGCCAGCAGTGTTGGGGCCGGTCAGCCCCAGCATTTT
-	-	TRBV7-9	TRBJ2-7	CASSLAVIHSYEQYF	TGTGCCAGCAGCTTAGCGGTTATACATTCCTACGAGCAGTACTTC
-	TRBD1	TRBV5-4	TRBJ1-1	CASSPDRAYEAFF	TGTGCCAGCAGCCCGGACAGGGCTTATGAAGCTTTCTTT
-	TRBD1	TRBV7-2	TRBJ2-2	CASNVRGPGELFF	TGTGCCAGCAACGTCAGGGGGCCCGGGGAGCTGTTTTTT
-	-	TRBV28	TRBJ1-4	CASRNGVNANEKLFF	TGTGCCAGCAGGAACGGGGTCAATGCTAATGAAAAACTGTTTTTT
-	-	TRBV5-1	TRBJ2-6	CASSPPREGANVLTF	TGCGCCAGCAGCCCCCCGAGAGAAGGGGCCAACGTCCTGACTTTC
-	-	TRBV7-9	TRBJ1-1	CASSSLLLETEAFF	TGTGCCAGCAGCTCCCTCCTATTGGAGACTGAAGCTTTCTTT
-	TRBD1	TRBV5-6	TRBJ1-1	CASILQGARFVEAFF	TGTGCCAGCATCTTACAGGGGGCTCGGTTTGTTGAAGCTTTCTTT
-	TRBD2	TRBV6-5	TRBJ2-5	CAGAGVVGETQYF	TGTGCCGGAGCGGGAGTGGTAGGAGAGACCCAGTACTTC
-	-	TRBV7-9	TRBJ1-5	CASSLGSVQPQHF	TGTGCCAGCAGCTTAGGTTCAGTCCAGCCCCAGCATTTT
-	-	TRBV11-2	TRBJ1-3	CASSDRSTGNTIYF	TGTGCCAGCAGCGACCGGAGCACTGGAAACACCATATATTTT
-	-	TRBV10-3	TRBJ2-3	CAIGDRDKSTDTQYF	TGTGCCATCGGAGACCGGGACAAATCTACAGATACGCAGTATTTT
-	TRBD1	TRBV7-9	TRBJ2-6	CASSFTGTGDSGANVLTF	TGTGCCAGCAGCTTCACCGGGACAGGGGACTCTGGGGCCAACGTCCTGACTTTC